Listed below are T cell receptor beta chains from one sample, sequenced in a study of blood T cell repertoires in COVID-19. The table came from immunoSEQ multiplex PCR; TCRdb's copy has only in-frame clones and leaves some out. The table includes 490,000 or so clones, less than 90% detected once. The specimen was PBMCs or T cells enriched from blood (not recorded which). Source of these receptors: a woman aged 60-75 years who had recovered from COVID-19. Both conserved end residues are part of each CDR3.

v_gene: TRBV2; j_gene: TRBJ1-5; CDR3aa: CASSPTTGGEYQPQHF
v_gene: TRBV6-5; j_gene: TRBJ2-1; CDR3aa: CASSYYGQGAYEQFF
v_gene: TRBV19; j_gene: TRBJ1-5; CDR3aa: CASSYGTANQPQHF
v_gene: TRBV1; j_gene: TRBJ1-1; CDR3aa: CTSYFGGNTEAFF
v_gene: TRBV2; j_gene: TRBJ1-4; CDR3aa: CASRGEGNEKLFF
v_gene: TRBV3-1/TRBV3-2; j_gene: TRBJ2-3; CDR3aa: CASSQDNTPDTQYF
v_gene: TRBV5-1; j_gene: TRBJ2-1; CDR3aa: CASRDQGDEQFF
v_gene: TRBV5-1; j_gene: TRBJ2-1; CDR3aa: CASSLGRGGDEQFF
v_gene: TRBV24-1; j_gene: TRBJ2-3; CDR3aa: CATSQKTVTDTQYF
v_gene: TRBV2; j_gene: TRBJ1-2; CDR3aa: CASSDAVPGTGNGYTF
v_gene: TRBV20-1; j_gene: TRBJ2-7; CDR3aa: CSVSRGYEQYF
v_gene: TRBV28; j_gene: TRBJ2-5; CDR3aa: CASSLAGGPWETQYF
v_gene: TRBV4-1; j_gene: TRBJ1-5; CDR3aa: CASSQWTGDQPQHF
v_gene: TRBV3-1/TRBV3-2; j_gene: TRBJ2-2; CDR3aa: CASSTLGEIGELFF
v_gene: TRBV5-1; j_gene: TRBJ1-1; CDR3aa: CASSLAGMNTEAFF
v_gene: TRBV10-3; j_gene: TRBJ2-3; CDR3aa: CAISRTDKDTQYF
v_gene: TRBV3-1/TRBV3-2; j_gene: TRBJ2-3; CDR3aa: CASGPGRGQDTQYF
v_gene: TRBV2; j_gene: TRBJ1-3; CDR3aa: CASSEGTGAGNTIYF
v_gene: TRBV5-8; j_gene: TRBJ1-2; CDR3aa: CASSLLAGSDGYTF
v_gene: TRBV24-1; j_gene: TRBJ2-1; CDR3aa: CATSDQRGGLGNEQFF
v_gene: TRBV2; j_gene: TRBJ1-3; CDR3aa: CASSEVQHSGNTIYF
v_gene: TRBV18; j_gene: TRBJ1-2; CDR3aa: CASSRDRAGDGYTF